These T cell receptor beta chains were read from a single sample in a study of blood T cell repertoires in COVID-19. Repertoires were generated with immunoSEQ multiplex PCR, while TCRdb's copy carries only in-frame clones and drops some. The sample carries approximately 77,000 clones, roughly three quarters recorded once. Sample: peripheral blood. All receptors derive from a man in his sixties or seventies with active or convalescent COVID-19. CDR3s include the opening cysteine and the closing phenylalanine or tryptophan. Fields, in order: CDR3 DNA, CDR3 protein, D gene, clone size, J gene, V gene. A D gene is named only where the DNA matches it firmly. Size values are once, few and many counts, or a class for expanded clones, and some rows have none.

CDR3nt: TGTGCCTGCACGGGTGCAACAGGTACCAATTCACCCCTCCACTTT
CDR3aa: CACTGATGTNSPLHF
d_gene: -
abundance: -
j_gene: TRBJ1-6
v_gene: TRBV30

CDR3nt: TGTGCCAGCAGCTTGGAGGGAGGGGTCTCGAACACCGGGGAGCTGTTTTTT
CDR3aa: CASSLEGGVSNTGELFF
d_gene: TRBD2
abundance: -
j_gene: TRBJ2-2
v_gene: TRBV7-6

CDR3nt: TGTGCCAGCAGCCCTTCAACTAATGAAAAACTGTTTTTT
CDR3aa: CASSPSTNEKLFF
d_gene: -
abundance: once
j_gene: TRBJ1-4
v_gene: TRBV28

CDR3nt: TGTGCCAGCAGCTGGGCGCGGGGGGCCTACGAGCAGTACTTC
CDR3aa: CASSWARGAYEQYF
d_gene: TRBD2
abundance: -
j_gene: TRBJ2-7
v_gene: TRBV11-3

CDR3nt: TGTGCCAGCGGCCAGGGGGTTAATGAAAAACTGTTTTTT
CDR3aa: CASGQGVNEKLFF
d_gene: TRBD1
abundance: many
j_gene: TRBJ1-4
v_gene: TRBV2

CDR3nt: TGTGCCTGGAGTGTGGGGACAGGGGTCGCCTTTGGCTACACCTTC
CDR3aa: CAWSVGTGVAFGYTF
d_gene: TRBD1
abundance: -
j_gene: TRBJ1-2
v_gene: TRBV30

CDR3nt: TGCAGCGTGGGACAAGTCCCGAATCAGCCCCAGCATTTT
CDR3aa: CSVGQVPNQPQHF
d_gene: -
abundance: once
j_gene: TRBJ1-5
v_gene: TRBV29-1

CDR3nt: TGTGCCAGTACCCAGGGAGGTTGGAACACTGAAGCTTTCTTT
CDR3aa: CASTQGGWNTEAFF
d_gene: -
abundance: -
j_gene: TRBJ1-1
v_gene: TRBV19

CDR3nt: TGTGCCAGCAGACCCGGTGGGACAGTGCCTTCACCCCTCCACTTT
CDR3aa: CASRPGGTVPSPLHF
d_gene: TRBD1
abundance: once
j_gene: TRBJ1-6
v_gene: TRBV6-6

CDR3nt: TGTGCCAGCCGGGGGGAGACAGGGGGATCACCCCTCCACTTT
CDR3aa: CASRGETGGSPLHF
d_gene: TRBD1
abundance: -
j_gene: TRBJ1-6
v_gene: TRBV2

CDR3nt: TGTGCCTGGAGTCCCGAAGGACTAGCTAAAGTTCCCTACTTC
CDR3aa: CAWSPEGLAKVPYF
d_gene: TRBD2
abundance: -
j_gene: TRBJ2-7
v_gene: TRBV30

CDR3nt: TGTGCCAGGGGTAACCGGGACAAGAACACCGGGGAGCTGTTTTTT
CDR3aa: CARGNRDKNTGELFF
d_gene: -
abundance: few
j_gene: TRBJ2-2
v_gene: TRBV7-9

CDR3nt: TGTGCCAGCAGTCCCCAAACGCTAATTACAGATACGCAGTATTTT
CDR3aa: CASSPQTLITDTQYF
d_gene: -
abundance: -
j_gene: TRBJ2-3
v_gene: TRBV6-5

CDR3nt: TGTGCCAGCTCCTTACCGAGAGAGAATCAGCCCCAGCATTTT
CDR3aa: CASSLPRENQPQHF
d_gene: -
abundance: -
j_gene: TRBJ1-5
v_gene: TRBV27

CDR3nt: TGTGCCAGCACCGATAGACAGTCAGCTAACTATGGCTACACCTTC
CDR3aa: CASTDRQSANYGYTF
d_gene: -
abundance: -
j_gene: TRBJ1-2
v_gene: TRBV28

CDR3nt: TGTGCCAGCAGTTTGACCGGGACAGGGGGCCTGAACACTGAAGCTTTCTTT
CDR3aa: CASSLTGTGGLNTEAFF
d_gene: TRBD1
abundance: -
j_gene: TRBJ1-1
v_gene: TRBV28

CDR3nt: TGTGCCAGTACCGGGGATGGCAATCAGCCCCAGCATTTT
CDR3aa: CASTGDGNQPQHF
d_gene: -
abundance: -
j_gene: TRBJ1-5
v_gene: TRBV6-5

CDR3nt: TGTGCCAGCAGTTACGGACGGGGCACTGAAGCTTTCTTT
CDR3aa: CASSYGRGTEAFF
d_gene: -
abundance: -
j_gene: TRBJ1-1
v_gene: TRBV6-5

CDR3nt: TGTGCCTGGAGTGTAGGGTCGTTGGGGACAGTACCGCATTTT
CDR3aa: CAWSVGSLGTVPHF
d_gene: TRBD1
abundance: -
j_gene: TRBJ1-5
v_gene: TRBV30

CDR3nt: TGTGCCTCCACCCCCTTTTCGGATTCACCCCTCCACTTT
CDR3aa: CASTPFSDSPLHF
d_gene: -
abundance: -
j_gene: TRBJ1-6
v_gene: TRBV14

CDR3nt: TGCAGCGTTGAGGGGCAGGGTAGTAGAATGAACACTGAAGCTTTCTTT
CDR3aa: CSVEGQGSRMNTEAFF
d_gene: -
abundance: -
j_gene: TRBJ1-1
v_gene: TRBV29-1

CDR3nt: TGTGCCAGCAGTCACCCCACGACCGGGACAGGGTCCTCTGGAAACACCATATATTTT
CDR3aa: CASSHPTTGTGSSGNTIYF
d_gene: TRBD1
abundance: -
j_gene: TRBJ1-3
v_gene: TRBV2